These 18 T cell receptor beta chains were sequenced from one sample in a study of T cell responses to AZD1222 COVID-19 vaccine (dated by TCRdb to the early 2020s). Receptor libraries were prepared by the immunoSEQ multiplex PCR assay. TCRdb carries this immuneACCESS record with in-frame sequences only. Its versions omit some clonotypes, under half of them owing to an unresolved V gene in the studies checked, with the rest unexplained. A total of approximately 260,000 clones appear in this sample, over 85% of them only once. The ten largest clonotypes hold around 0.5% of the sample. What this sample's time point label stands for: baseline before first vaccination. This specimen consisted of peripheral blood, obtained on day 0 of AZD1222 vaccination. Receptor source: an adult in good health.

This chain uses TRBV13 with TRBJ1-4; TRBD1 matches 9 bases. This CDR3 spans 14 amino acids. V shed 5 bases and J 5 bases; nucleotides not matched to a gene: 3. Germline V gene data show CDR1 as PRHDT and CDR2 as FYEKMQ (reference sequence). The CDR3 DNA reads TGTGCCAGCAGCGCCGGGACAGGGAATGAAAAACTGTTTTTT. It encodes CASSAGTGNEKLFF.

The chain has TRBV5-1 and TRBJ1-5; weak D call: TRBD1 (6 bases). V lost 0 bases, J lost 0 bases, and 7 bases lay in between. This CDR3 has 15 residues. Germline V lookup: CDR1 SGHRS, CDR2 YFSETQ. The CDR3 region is CASSLGTDSNQPQHF. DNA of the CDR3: TGCGCCAGCAGCTTGGGGACAGATAGCAATCAGCCCCAGCATTTT.

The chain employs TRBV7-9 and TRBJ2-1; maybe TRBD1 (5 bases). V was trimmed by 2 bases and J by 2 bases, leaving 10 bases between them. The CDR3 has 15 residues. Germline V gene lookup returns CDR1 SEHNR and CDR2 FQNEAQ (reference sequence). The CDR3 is CASSLTTGAYNEQFF. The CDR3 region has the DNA TGTGCCAGCAGCTTAACAACAGGAGCCTACAATGAGCAGTTCTTC. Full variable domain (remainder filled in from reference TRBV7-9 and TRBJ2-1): DTGVSQNPRHKITKRGQNVTFRCDPISEHNRLYWYRQTLGQGPEFLTYFQNEAQLEKSRLLSDRFSAERPKGSFSTLEIQRTEQGDSAMYLCASSLTTGAYNEQFFGPGTRLTVL.

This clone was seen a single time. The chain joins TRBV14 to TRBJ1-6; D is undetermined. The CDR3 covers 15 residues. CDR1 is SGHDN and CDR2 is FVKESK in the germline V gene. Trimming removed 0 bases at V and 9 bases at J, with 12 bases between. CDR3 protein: CASSQDRGSGSPLHF. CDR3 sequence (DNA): TGTGCCAGCAGCCAAGACCGAGGAAGTGGTTCACCCCTCCACTTT.

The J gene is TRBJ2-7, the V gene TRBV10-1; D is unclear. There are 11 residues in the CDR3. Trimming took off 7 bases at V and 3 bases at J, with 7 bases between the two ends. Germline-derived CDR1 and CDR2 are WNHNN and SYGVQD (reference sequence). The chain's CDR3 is CASINGYEQYF. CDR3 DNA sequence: TGCGCCAGCATAAACGGCTACGAGCAGTACTTC.

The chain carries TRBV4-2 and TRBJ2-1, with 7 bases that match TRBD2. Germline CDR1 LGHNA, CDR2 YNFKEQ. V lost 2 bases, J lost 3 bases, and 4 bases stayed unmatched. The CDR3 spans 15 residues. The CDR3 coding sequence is TGTGCCAGCAGCCAAAGGCTAGCGGACTACAATGAGCAGTTCTTC. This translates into CASSQRLADYNEQFF.

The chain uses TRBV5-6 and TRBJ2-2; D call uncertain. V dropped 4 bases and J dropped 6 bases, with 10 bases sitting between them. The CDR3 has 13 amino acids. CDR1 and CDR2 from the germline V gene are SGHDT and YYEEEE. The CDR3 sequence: CASSLGYAGELFF. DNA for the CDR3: TGTGCCAGCAGCCTGGGTTATGCCGGGGAGCTGTTTTTT.

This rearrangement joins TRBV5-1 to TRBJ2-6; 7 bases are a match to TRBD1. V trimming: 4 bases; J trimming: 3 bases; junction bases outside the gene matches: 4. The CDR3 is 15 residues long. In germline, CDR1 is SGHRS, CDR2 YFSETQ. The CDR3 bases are TGCGCCAGCAGCGTAACAGGGGATGGGGCCAACGTCCTGACTTTC. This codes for CASSVTGDGANVLTF. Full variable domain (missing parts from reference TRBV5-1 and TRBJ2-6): KAGVTQTPRYLIKTRGQQVTLSCSPISGHRSVSWYQQTPGQGLQFLFEYFSETQRNKGNFPGRFSGRQFSNSRSEMNVSTLELGDSALYLCASSVTGDGANVLTFGAGSRLTVL.

This CDR3 reads CASSSPGLAGGSSYNEQFF. The CDR3 region has the DNA TGTGCCAGCAGTTCCCCGGGACTAGCGGGAGGGAGCTCCTACAATGAGCAGTTCTTC. The chain has TRBV28 and TRBJ2-1, with 16 bases matching TRBD2. Losses at the gene ends were 4 bases for V and 0 bases for J; bases not matched to a gene: 6. This CDR3 is 19 amino acids long. Germline lookup yields CDR1 MDHEN and CDR2 SYDVKM. Full variable domain (outside the CDR3, taken from reference TRBV28 and TRBJ2-1): DVKVTQSSRYLVKRTGEKVFLECVQDMDHENMFWYRQDPGLGLRLIYFSYDVKMKEKGDIPEGYSVSREKKERFSLILESASTNQTSMYLCASSSPGLAGGSSYNEQFFGPGTRLTVL.

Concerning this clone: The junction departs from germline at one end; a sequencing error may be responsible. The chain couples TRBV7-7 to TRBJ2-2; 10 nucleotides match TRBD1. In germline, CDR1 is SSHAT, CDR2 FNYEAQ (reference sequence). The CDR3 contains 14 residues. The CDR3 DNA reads TGTGCTAGCAGCCCCGGACAGGGGGAAAGGGAGCTGTTTTTT. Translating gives CASSPGQGERELFF.

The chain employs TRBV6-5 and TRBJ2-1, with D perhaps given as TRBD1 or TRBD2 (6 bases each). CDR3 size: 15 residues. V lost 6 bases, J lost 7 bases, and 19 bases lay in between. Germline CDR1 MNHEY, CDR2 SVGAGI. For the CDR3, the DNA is TGTGCCAGCAGCCGGGGGCTATCCGTGGGGAATGAGCAGTTCTTC. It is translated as CASSRGLSVGNEQFF.

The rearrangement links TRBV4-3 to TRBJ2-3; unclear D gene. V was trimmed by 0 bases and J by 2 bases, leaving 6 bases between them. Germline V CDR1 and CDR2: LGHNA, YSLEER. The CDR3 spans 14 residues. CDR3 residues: CASSQDRFTDTQYF. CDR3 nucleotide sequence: TGCGCCAGCAGCCAAGATCGATTCACAGATACGCAGTATTTT.

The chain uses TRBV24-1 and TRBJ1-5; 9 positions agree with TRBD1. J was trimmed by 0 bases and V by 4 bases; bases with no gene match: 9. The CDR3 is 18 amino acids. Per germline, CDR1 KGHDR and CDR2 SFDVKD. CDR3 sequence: CATSDSDRGGYSNQPQHF. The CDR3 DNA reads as TGTGCCACCAGTGACTCGGACAGGGGTGGTTATAGCAATCAGCCCCAGCATTTT.

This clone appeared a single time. The DNA for the CDR3 is TGCGCCAGCAGCCATCCCCTGGGGGAGCTGTTTTTT. Translating it yields CASSHPLGELFF. This chain joins TRBV4-1 and TRBJ2-2; D unclear. Germline loops: CDR1 MGHRA, CDR2 YSYEKL. V was trimmed by 3 bases and J by 8 bases, leaving 7 bases between them. The CDR3 is made up of 12 amino acids.

CDR3 protein: CASSPLRGGSYEQYF. DNA for the CDR3: TGTGCCAGCAGTCCTCTCCGTGGGGGATCCTACGAGCAGTACTTC. This chain uses TRBV28 with TRBJ2-7; D may match TRBD1 or TRBD2 (5 bases each). Germline CDR1 MDHEN, CDR2 SYDVKM. V was trimmed by 5 bases and J by 1 base, leaving 15 bases between them. This CDR3 is 15 amino acids long.

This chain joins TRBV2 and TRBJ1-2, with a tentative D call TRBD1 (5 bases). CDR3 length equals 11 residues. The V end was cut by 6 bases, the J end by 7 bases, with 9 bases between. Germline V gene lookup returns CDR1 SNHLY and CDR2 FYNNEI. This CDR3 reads CASSGGVGYTF. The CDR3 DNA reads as TGTGCCAGCAGCGGAGGGGTTGGCTACACCTTC. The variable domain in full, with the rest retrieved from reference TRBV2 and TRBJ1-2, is EPEVTQTPSHQVTQMGQEVILRCVPISNHLYFYWYRQILGQKVEFLVSFYNNEISEKSEIFDDQFSVERPDGSNFTLKIRSTKLEDSAMYFCASSGGVGYTFGSGTRLTVV.

CDR3 sequence: CASSLAGELFF. The CDR3 bases are TGTGCCAGCAGTTTGGCCGGGGAGCTGTTTTTT. The rearrangement uses TRBV28 and TRBJ2-2, with D unresolved. The CDR3 is 11 amino acids. Germline V CDR1 and CDR2: MDHEN, SYDVKM. The V end was cut by 3 bases, the J end by 6 bases, with 2 bases between.

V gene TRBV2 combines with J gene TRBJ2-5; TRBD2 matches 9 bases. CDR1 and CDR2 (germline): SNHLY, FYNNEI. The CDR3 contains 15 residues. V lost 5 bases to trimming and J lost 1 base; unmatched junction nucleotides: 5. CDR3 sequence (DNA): TGTGCCAGCAGTCGACTAGCGGCCGCCCAAGAGACCCAGTACTTC. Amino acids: CASSRLAAAQETQYF.